This T cell receptor beta chain was captured in a study of T cell repertoires in cytomegalovirus infection. TCRdb independently ran MiXCR on the reads; one entry per CDR3 protein. The sample yields under 300,000 distinct CDR3 sequences, roughly 21% seen once. As concerns this clonotype: Antigen unknown.

This CDR3 is 19 amino acids long. V lost 2 bases and J lost 10, with 30 bases in between. Germline V gives CDR1 SGHTA, CDR2 FQGNSA. The receptor was isolated from a human donor in good health (CMV status not recorded). Some clones in this sample may be carry-over from other donors' samples. The chain employs TRBV7-2 and TRBJ2-1, with D unresolved. The material was cultured PBMCs, obtained from culture after CMV antigen stimulation. The CDR3 DNA reads TGTGCCAGCAGCTTAACGTGGGTAGATTTAAGGCCCGTCGCGGAAGAGCAGTTCTTC. This gives the protein CASSLTWVDLRPVAEEQFF. Complete variable domain (other parts from reference TRBV7-2 and TRBJ2-1): GAGVSQSPSNKVTEKGKDVELRCDPISGHTALYWYRQSLGQGLEFLIYFQGNSAPDKSGLPSDRFSAERTGGSVSTLTIQRTQQEDSAVYLCASSLTWVDLRPVAEEQFFGPGTRLTVL.